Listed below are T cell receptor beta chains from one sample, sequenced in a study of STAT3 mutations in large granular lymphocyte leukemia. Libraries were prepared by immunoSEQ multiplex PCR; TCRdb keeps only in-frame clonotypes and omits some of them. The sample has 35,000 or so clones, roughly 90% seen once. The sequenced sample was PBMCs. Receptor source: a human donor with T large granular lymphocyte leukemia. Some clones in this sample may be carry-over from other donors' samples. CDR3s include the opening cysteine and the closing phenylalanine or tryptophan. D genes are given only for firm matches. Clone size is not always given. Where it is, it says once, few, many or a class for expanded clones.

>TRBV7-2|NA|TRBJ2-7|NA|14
TGTGCCAGCAGTTTGGCAGACATCTCCTACGAGCAGTACTTC
CASSLADISYEQYF
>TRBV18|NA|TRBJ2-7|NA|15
TGTGCCAGCTCACCCGCCGGGAAAAGCTCCTACGAGCAGTACTTC
CASSPAGKSSYEQYF
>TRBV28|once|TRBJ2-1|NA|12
TGTGCCAGCAGTTTGGGTGGTTATCGTCAGTTCTTC
CASSLGGYRQFF
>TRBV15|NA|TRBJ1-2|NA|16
TGTGCCACCAGCAGAGATTCGGGAGGGATTAACTATGGCTACACCTTC
CATSRDSGGINYGYTF
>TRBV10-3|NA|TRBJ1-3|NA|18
TGTGCCATCAGTGAGACCGGAGTTTTCGCCCACGGCGGAAACACCATATATTTT
CAISETGVFAHGGNTIYF
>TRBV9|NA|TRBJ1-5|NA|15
TGTGCCAGCAGCGTGAGGGGGGAGAGCAATCAGCCCCAGCATTTT
CASSVRGESNQPQHF
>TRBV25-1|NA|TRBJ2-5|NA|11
TGTGCCAGCAGTATTGGACTGACCCAGTACTTC
CASSIGLTQYF
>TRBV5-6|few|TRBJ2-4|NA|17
TGTGCCAGCAGCTTGGTTCTCGGGGCGAGGGCCAAAAACATTCAGTACTTC
CASSLVLGARAKNIQYF
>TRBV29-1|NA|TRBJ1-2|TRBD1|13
TGCAGCGGTACAGGGGGCCCGGGCTATGGCTACACCTTC
CSGTGGPGYGYTF
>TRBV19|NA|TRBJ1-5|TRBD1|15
TGTGCCAGTAGTCTCGGGACAGGGGGCATTCAGCCCCAGCATTTT
CASSLGTGGIQPQHF
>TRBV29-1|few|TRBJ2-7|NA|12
TGCAGCGTATTCCTTCGCGACTACGAGCAGTACTTC
CSVFLRDYEQYF
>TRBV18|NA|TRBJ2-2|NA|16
TGTGCCAGCTCACCACGAAGTCGGACGAACACCGGGGAGCTGTTTTTT
CASSPRSRTNTGELFF
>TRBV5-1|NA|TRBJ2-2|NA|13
TGCGCCAGCAGCTTGCAGGAGGCCGGGGAGCTGTTTTTT
CASSLQEAGELFF
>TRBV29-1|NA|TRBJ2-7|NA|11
TGCAGCGTGATGGACAGCGACGAGCAGTACTTC
CSVMDSDEQYF
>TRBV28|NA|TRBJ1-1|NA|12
TGTGCCAGCCATGAGCAGGCCACTGAAGCTTTCTTT
CASHEQATEAFF
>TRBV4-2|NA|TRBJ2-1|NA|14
TGTGCCAGCAGGGGCCAGGGCTCCGGGGGTGAGCAGTTCTTC
CASRGQGSGGEQFF
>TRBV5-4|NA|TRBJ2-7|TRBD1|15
TGTGCCAGCAGCGAGGGGGGACAGGGGTCCTACGAGCAGTACTTC
CASSEGGQGSYEQYF
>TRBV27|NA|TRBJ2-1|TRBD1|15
TGTGCCAGCAGTGTAGGGACAGGGGATTGGAATGAGCAGTTCTTC
CASSVGTGDWNEQFF
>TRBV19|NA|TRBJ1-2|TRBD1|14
TGTGCCAGTGCATCTCCCGGACAGGGGAGCGGCTACACCTTC
CASASPGQGSGYTF
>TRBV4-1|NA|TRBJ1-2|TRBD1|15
TGCGCCAGCAGCCAAGTAGGGACAGGGGGTCATGGCTACACCTTC
CASSQVGTGGHGYTF
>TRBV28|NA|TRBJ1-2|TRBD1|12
TGTGCCAGCAATACAGGGGCGCATGGCTACACCTTC
CASNTGAHGYTF
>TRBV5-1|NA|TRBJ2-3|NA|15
TGCGCCAGCAGCATTACAGGGACTCTCACAGATACGCAGTATTTT
CASSITGTLTDTQYF